This T cell receptor (beta chain) was obtained from a study of T cell changes during pregnancy in multiple sclerosis. Libraries were prepared by immunoSEQ multiplex PCR; TCRdb keeps only in-frame clonotypes and omits some of them. The data hold approximately 130,000 clones, with 96% observed a single time. Sample: peripheral blood, taken after pregnancy. The receptor comes from a female donor with multiple sclerosis, enrolled in a pregnancy study.

As DNA, the CDR3 is TGTGCCAGTAAGGACTTTACGAACACCGGGGAGCTGTTTTTT. It translates to CASKDFTNTGELFF. The genes are TRBV19 and TRBJ2-2, with a tentative D call TRBD2 (5 bases). Trimming removed 7 bases at V and 0 bases at J, with 9 bases between. CDR1 and CDR2 (germline): LNHDA, SQIVND (reference sequence). The length of the CDR3 is 14 residues.